This T cell receptor (beta chain) was found in a study of CD8+ T cells in alopecia areata. Study-wide results and limits: Possibly as an HLA-related effect, TCR sharing across patients appeared less clear than in mice.

This clone was observed a handful of times. Its target is not known. V was clipped by 6 bases and J by 4 bases; unmatched bases: 6. Germline V gene lookup returns CDR1 SQVTM and CDR2 ANQGSEA. This CDR3 has 13 amino acids. The authors extracted RNA and reverse transcribed it into cDNA as the sequencing template. The data were produced by immunoSEQ multiplex PCR, yet TCRdb's version contains in-frame clones alone and is incomplete. The data contain 100,000 to 150,000 clones, 49% of them singletons. Material: CD8+ T cells sorted from blood, obtained at week 0. The sequence came from a human donor with alopecia areata. The J gene is TRBJ2-3, the V gene TRBV29-1; 8 nucleotides match TRBD1. CDR3 sequence: CSVDRGLPDTQYF. DNA for the CDR3: TGCAGCGTCGACAGGGGTTTACCAGATACGCAGTATTTT.